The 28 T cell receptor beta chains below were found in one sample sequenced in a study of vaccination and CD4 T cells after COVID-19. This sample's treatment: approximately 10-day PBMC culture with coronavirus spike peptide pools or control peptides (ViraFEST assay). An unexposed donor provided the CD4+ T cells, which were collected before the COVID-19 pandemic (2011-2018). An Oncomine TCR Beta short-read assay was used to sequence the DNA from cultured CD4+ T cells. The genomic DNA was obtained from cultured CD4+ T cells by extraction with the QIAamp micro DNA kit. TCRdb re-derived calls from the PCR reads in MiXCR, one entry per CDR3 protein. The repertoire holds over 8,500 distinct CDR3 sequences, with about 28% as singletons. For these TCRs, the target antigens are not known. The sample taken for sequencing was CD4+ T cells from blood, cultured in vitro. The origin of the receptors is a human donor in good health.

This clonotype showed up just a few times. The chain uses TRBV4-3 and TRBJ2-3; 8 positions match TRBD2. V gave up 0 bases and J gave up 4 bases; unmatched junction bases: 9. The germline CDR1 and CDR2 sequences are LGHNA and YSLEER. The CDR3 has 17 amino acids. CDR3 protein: CASSQDLSGRVPDTQYF. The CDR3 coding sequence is TGCGCCAGCAGCCAAGATCTGAGCGGGAGAGTACCAGATACGCAGTATTTT.

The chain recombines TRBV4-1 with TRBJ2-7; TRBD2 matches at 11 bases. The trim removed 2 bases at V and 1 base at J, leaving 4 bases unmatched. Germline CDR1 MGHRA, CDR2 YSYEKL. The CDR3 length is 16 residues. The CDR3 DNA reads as TGCGCCAGCAGCCAAATCGGACTAGCGGGTTCCTACGAGCAGTACTTC. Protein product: CASSQIGLAGSYEQYF.

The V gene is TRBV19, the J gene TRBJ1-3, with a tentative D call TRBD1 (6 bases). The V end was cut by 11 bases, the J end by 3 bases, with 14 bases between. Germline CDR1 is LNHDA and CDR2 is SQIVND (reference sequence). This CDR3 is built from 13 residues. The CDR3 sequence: CASRRTDGNTIYF. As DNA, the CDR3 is TGTGCCTCCCGGAGGACAGATGGAAACACCATATATTTT. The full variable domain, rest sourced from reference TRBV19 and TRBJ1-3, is DGGITQSPKYLFRKEGQNVTLSCEQNLNHDAMYWYRQDPGQGLRLIYYSQIVNDFQKGDIAEGYSVSREKKESFPLTVTSAQKNPTAFYLCASRRTDGNTIYFGEGSWLTVV.

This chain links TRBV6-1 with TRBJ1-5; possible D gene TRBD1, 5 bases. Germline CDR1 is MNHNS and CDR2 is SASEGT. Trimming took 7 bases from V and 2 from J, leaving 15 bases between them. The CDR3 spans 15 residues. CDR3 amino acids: CASTSGFTGNQPQHF. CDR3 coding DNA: TGTGCCAGCACCTCAGGGTTTACCGGCAATCAGCCCCAGCATTTT.

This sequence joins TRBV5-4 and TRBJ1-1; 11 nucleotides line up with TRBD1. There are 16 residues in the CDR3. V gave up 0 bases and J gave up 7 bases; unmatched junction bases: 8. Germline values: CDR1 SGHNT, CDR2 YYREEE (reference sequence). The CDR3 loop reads CASSLAGRTGGGEAFF. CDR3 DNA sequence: TGTGCCAGCAGCTTGGCCGGGAGGACAGGGGGCGGTGAAGCTTTCTTT.

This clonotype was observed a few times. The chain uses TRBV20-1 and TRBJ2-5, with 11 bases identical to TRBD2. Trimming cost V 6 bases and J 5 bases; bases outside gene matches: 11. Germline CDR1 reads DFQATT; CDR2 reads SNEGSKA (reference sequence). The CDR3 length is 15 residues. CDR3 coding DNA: TGCAGTGCCCACATATTAGCGGGAGGGGTGGAGACCCAGTACTTC. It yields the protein CSAHILAGGVETQYF.

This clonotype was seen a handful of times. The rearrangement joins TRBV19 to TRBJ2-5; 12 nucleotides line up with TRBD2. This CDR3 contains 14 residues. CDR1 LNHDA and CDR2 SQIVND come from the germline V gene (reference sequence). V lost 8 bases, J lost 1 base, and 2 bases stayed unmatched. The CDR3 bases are TGTGCCAGTGGACTAGCGGGATCCCAAGAGACCCAGTACTTC. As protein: CASGLAGSQETQYF.

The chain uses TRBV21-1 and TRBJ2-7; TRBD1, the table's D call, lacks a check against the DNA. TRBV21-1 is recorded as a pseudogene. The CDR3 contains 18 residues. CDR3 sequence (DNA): TGTGCCAGCAGCCGGAATGGGGGGACAGGGGAAGGATCCTACGAGCAGTACTTC. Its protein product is CASSRNGGTGEGSYEQYF.

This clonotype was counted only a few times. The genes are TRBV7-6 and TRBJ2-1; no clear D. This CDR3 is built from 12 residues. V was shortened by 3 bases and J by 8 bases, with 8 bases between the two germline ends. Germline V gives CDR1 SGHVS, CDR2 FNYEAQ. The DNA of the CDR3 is TGTGCCAGCAGCTTTTCCGGCCATGAGCAGTTCTTC. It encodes CASSFSGHEQFF.

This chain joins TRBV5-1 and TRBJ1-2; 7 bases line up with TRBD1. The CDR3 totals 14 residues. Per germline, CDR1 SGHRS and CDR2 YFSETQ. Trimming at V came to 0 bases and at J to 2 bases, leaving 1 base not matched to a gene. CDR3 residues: CASSLEQGNYGYTF. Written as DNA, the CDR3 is TGCGCCAGCAGCTTGGAACAGGGGAACTATGGCTACACCTTC.

This CDR3 is CASRINRGMNTEAFF. In DNA, the CDR3 is TGTGCCAGCAGGATAAACAGGGGGATGAACACTGAAGCTTTCTTT. J is TRBJ1-1 and V is TRBV27; 8 nucleotides match TRBD1. The CDR3 covers 15 residues. Unmatched junction bases numbered 6, after V lost 6 bases and J lost 0 bases. CDR1 is MNHEY, CDR2 SMNVEV, per germline (reference sequence).

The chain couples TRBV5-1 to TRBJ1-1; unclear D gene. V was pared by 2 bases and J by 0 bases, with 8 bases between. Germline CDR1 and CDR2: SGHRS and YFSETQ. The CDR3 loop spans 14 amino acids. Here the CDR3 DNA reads TGCGCCAGCAGCTTCGGCAGTATGAACACTGAAGCTTTCTTT. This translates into CASSFGSMNTEAFF.

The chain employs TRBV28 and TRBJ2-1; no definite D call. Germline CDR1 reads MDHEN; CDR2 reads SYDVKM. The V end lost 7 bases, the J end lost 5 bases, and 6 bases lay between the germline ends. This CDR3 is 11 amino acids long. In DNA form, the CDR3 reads TGTGCCAGCATGTTAGACAATGAGCAGTTCTTC. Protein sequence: CASMLDNEQFF.

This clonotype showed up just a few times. CDR3 sequence: CATSDFNGAGQPQHF. CDR3 sequence (DNA): TGTGCCACCAGTGATTTTAACGGGGCCGGTCAGCCCCAGCATTTT. The chain recombines TRBV24-1 with TRBJ1-5; D perhaps matches TRBD1 (5 bases). V was clipped by 1 base and J by 6 bases, with 12 bases between them. The CDR3 consists of 15 residues. Germline V lookup: CDR1 KGHDR, CDR2 SFDVKD.

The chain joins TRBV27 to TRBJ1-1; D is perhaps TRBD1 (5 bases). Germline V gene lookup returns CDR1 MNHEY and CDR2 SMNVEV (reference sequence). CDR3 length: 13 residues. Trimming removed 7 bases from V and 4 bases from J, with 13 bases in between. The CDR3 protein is CASKPGSATEAFF. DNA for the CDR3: TGTGCCAGCAAACCAGGGTCGGCCACTGAAGCTTTCTTT.

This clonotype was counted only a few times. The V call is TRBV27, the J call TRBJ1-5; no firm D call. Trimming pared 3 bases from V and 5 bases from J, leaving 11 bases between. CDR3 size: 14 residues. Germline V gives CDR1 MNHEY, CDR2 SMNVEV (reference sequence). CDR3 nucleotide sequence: TGTGCCAGCAGTTTGGTAGGAATATATCAGCCCCAGCATTTT. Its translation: CASSLVGIYQPQHF.

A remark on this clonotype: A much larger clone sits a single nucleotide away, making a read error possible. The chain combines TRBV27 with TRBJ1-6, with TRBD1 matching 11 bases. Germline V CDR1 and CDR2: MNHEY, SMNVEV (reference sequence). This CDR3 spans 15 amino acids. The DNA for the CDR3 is TGTGCCAGCAGAGCTGGACAGGGGGCGCGTTCACCCCCCCACTTT. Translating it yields CASRAGQGARSPPHF.

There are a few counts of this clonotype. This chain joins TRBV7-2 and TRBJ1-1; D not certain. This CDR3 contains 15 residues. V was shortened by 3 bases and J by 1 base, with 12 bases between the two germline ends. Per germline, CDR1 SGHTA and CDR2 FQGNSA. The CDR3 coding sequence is TGTGCCAGCAGCTTTTTGGGATCTAGGAACACTGAAGCTTTCTTT. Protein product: CASSFLGSRNTEAFF.

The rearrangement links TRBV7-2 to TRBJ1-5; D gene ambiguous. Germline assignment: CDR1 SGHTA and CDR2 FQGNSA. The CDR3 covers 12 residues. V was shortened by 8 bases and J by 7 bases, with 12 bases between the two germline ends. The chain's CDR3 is CASGFSGQPQHF. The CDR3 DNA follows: TGTGCCAGCGGGTTCAGCGGCCAGCCCCAGCATTTT.

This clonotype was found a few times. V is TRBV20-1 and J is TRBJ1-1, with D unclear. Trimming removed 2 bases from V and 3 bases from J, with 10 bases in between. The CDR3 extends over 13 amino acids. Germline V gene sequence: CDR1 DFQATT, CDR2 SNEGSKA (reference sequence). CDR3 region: CSARSQQYTEAFF. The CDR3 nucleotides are TGCAGTGCTAGATCCCAGCAGTACACTGAAGCTTTCTTT.

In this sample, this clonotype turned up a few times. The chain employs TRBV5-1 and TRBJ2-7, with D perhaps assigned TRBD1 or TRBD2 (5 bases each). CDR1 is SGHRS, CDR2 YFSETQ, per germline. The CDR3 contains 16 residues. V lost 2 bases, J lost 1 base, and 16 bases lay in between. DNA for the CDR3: TGCGCCAGCAGCTTCCACGGGACGGAGAAATCCTACGAGCAGTACTTC. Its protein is CASSFHGTEKSYEQYF.

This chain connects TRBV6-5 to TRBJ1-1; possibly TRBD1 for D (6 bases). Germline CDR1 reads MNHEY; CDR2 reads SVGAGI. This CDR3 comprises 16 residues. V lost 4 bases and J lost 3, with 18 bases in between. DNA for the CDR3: TGTGCCAGCAGTTTCCGGAGAGCAGGGGCGGACACTGAAGCTTTCTTT. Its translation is CASSFRRAGADTEAFF.

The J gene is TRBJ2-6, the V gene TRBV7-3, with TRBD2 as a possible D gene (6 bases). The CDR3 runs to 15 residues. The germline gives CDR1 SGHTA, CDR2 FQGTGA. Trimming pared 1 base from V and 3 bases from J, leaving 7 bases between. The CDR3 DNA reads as TGTGCCAGCAGCTTAATGGGAGGTGGGGCCAACGTCCTGACTTTC. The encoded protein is CASSLMGGGANVLTF.

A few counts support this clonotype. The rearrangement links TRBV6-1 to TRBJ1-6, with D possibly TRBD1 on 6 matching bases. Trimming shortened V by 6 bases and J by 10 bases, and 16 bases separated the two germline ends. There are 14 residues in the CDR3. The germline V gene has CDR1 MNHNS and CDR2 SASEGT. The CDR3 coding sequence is TGTGCCAGCAGCCTTACCCTGGGGGGCTCACCCCTCCACTTT. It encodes CASSLTLGGSPLHF.

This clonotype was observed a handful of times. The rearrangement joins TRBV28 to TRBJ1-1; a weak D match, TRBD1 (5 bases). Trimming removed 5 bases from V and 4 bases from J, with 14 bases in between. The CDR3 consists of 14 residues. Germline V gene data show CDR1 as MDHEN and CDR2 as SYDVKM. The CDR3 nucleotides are TGTGCCAGCAGTGCCCACCCAAGGGGCACTGAAGCTTTCTTT. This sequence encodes CASSAHPRGTEAFF.

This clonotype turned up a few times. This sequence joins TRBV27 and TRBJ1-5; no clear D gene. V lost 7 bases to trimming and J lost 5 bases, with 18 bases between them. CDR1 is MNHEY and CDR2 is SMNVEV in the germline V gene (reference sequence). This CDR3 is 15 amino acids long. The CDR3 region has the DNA TGTGCCAGCATCCCAAGGGAACAGAGAGATCAGCCCCAGCATTTT. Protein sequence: CASIPREQRDQPQHF.

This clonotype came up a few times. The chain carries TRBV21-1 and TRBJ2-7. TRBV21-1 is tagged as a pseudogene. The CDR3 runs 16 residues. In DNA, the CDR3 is TGTGCCAGCAGCAAGGGCAGGTTCGGGAACTCCGACGAGCAGTACTTC. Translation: CASSKGRFGNSDEQYF.

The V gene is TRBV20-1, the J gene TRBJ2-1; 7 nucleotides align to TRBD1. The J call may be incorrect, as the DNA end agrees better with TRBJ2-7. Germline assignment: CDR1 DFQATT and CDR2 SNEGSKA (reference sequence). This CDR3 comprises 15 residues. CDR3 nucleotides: TGCAGTGCTAGGAAGATTGACAGGGACGGCAATGAGCAGTACTTC. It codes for CSARKIDRDGNEQYF.